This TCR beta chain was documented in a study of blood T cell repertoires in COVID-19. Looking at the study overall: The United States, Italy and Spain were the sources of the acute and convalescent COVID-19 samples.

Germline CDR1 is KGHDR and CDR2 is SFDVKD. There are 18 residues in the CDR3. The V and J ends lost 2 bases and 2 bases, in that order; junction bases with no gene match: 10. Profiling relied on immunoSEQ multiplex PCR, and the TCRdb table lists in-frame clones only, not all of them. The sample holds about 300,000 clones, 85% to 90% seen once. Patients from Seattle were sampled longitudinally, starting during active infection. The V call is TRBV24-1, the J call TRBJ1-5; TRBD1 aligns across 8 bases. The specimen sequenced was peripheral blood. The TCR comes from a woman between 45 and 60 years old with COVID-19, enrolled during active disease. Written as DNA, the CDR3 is TGTGCCACCAGTGATTCCCGACAGGGGAAATACGGCAATCAGCCCCAGCATTTT. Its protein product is CATSDSRQGKYGNQPQHF.